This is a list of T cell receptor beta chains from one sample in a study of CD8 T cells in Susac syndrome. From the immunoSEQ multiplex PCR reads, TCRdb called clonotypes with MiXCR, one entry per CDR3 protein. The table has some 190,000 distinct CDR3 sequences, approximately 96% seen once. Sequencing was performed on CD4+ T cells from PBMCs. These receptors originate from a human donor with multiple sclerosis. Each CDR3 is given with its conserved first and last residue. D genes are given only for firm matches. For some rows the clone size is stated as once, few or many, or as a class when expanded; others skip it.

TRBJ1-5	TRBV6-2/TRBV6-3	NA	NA	CASSDRNQPQHF	TGTGCCAGCAGTGATCGGAATCAGCCCCAGCATTTT
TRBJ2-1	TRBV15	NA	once	CATDLGSSVYNEQFF	TGTGCCACCGACCTAGGGAGTAGCGTCTACAATGAGCAGTTCTTC
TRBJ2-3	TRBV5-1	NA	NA	CASSRSRDTQYF	TGCGCCAGCAGCCGAAGCAGGGATACGCAGTATTTT
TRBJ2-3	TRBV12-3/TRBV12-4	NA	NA	CASSSVVSTDTQYF	TGTGCCAGCAGCTCCGTCGTGAGCACAGATACGCAGTATTTT
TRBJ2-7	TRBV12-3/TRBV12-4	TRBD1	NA	CASSLGQGASYEQYF	TGTGCCAGCAGTCTTGGACAGGGGGCGAGCTACGAGCAGTACTTC
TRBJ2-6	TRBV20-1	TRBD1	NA	CSARATTGTGAGANVLTF	TGCAGTGCTCGTGCTACAACCGGGACAGGGGCTGGGGCCAACGTCCTGACTTTC
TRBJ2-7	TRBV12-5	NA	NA	CASGLRPYEQYF	TGTGCTAGTGGTTTACGCCCATACGAGCAGTACTTC
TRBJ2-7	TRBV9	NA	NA	CASSAHPKVGEQYF	TGTGCCAGCAGCGCCCATCCCAAAGTAGGCGAGCAGTACTTC
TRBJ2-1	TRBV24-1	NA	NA	CATGDGTYNEQFF	TGTGCCACCGGGGACGGTACCTACAATGAGCAGTTCTTC
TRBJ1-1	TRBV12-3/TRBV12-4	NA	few	CASSLRMNTEAFF	TGTGCCAGCAGTTTGAGAATGAACACTGAAGCTTTCTTT
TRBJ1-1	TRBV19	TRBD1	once	CASSPWTGLNTEAFF	TGTGCCAGTAGTCCCTGGACAGGACTGAACACTGAAGCTTTCTTT
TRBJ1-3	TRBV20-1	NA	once	CSASPEGTGNTIYF	TGCAGTGCTAGTCCCGAAGGGACTGGAAACACCATATATTTT
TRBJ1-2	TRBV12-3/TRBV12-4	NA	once	CASSLKGKFYGYTF	TGCGCCAGCAGTTTAAAGGGGAAATTCTATGGCTACACCTTC
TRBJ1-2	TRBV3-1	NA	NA	CASSQDAGVTNYGYTF	TGTGCCAGCAGCCAAGATGCGGGGGTGACCAACTATGGCTACACCTTC
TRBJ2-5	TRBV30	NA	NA	CAWSVRLPSTGVAAQYF	TGTGCCTGGAGTGTACGTCTTCCTAGCACCGGCGTAGCGGCCCAGTACTTC
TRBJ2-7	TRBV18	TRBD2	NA	CASSPLREGRVYEQYF	TGTGCCAGCTCACCACTTAGGGAGGGTAGGGTCTACGAGCAGTACTTC
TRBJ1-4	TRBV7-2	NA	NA	CASSSPAQREKLFF	TGTGCCAGCAGCTCCCCTGCACAGCGGGAAAAACTGTTTTTT
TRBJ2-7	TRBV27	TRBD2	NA	CASSRGLAGGSSYEQYF	TGTGCCAGCAGCCGGGGACTAGCGGGGGGGAGCTCCTACGAGCAGTACTTC
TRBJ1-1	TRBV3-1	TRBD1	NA	CASSTGETEAFF	TGTGCCAGCAGCACAGGGGAGACTGAAGCTTTCTTT
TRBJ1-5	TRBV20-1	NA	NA	CSAGVGSNQPQHF	TGCAGTGCAGGGGTAGGGAGCAATCAGCCCCAGCATTTT
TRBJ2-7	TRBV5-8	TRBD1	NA	CASSSGTGSYEQYF	TGTGCCAGCAGCTCCGGGACAGGATCCTACGAGCAGTACTTC
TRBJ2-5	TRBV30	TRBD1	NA	CAWSVGGSKETQYF	TGTGCCTGGAGTGTAGGGGGCAGCAAAGAGACCCAGTACTTC
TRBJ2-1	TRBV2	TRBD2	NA	CASSPTAGVYNEQFF	TGTGCCAGCAGTCCCACGGCGGGGGTGTACAATGAGCAGTTCTTC
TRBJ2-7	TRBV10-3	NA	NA	CAISGGQTSSYEQYF	TGTGCCATCAGTGGCGGACAGACGAGCTCCTACGAGCAGTACTTC
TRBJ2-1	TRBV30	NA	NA	CAWSVYSNNEQFF	TGTGCCTGGAGTGTATACTCAAACAATGAGCAGTTCTTC
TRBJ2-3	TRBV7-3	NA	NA	CASSFGGAGDTQYF	TGTGCCAGCAGCTTCGGCGGGGCAGGAGATACGCAGTATTTT
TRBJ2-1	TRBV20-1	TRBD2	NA	CSARRGSSYNEQFF	TGCAGTGCAAGGCGGGGGAGCTCCTACAATGAGCAGTTCTTC
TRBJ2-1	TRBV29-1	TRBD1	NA	CSVYTGTGLGNEQFF	TGCAGCGTGTACACCGGGACAGGGTTGGGCAATGAGCAGTTCTTC
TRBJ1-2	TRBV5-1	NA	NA	CASSLSQATNYGYTF	TGCGCCAGCAGCTTGAGCCAGGCAACTAACTATGGCTACACCTTC
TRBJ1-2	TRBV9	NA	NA	CASSSHLGRGGYTF	TGTGCCAGCAGCTCGCACCTTGGGCGGGGTGGCTACACCTTC
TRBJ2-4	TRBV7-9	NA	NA	CASSSRQGGGNIQYF	TGTGCCAGCAGCTCGAGACAGGGAGGCGGAAACATTCAGTACTTC
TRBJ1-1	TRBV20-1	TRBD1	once	CSAPRTGPAFF	TGCAGTGCTCCAAGGACAGGGCCTGCTTTCTTT
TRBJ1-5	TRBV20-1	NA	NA	CSVRTGLNQPQHF	TGCAGTGTAAGAACAGGGCTTAATCAGCCCCAGCATTTT
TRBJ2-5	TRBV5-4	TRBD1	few	CASSPTGMQETQYF	TGTGCCAGCAGCCCGACAGGGATGCAAGAGACCCAGTACTTC
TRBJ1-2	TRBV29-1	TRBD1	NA	CSVEAGQGRYGYTF	TGCAGCGTTGAAGCGGGACAGGGAAGGTATGGCTACACCTTC
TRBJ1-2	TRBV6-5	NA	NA	CASKKTGFNYGYTF	TGTGCCAGCAAAAAGACAGGATTTAACTATGGCTACACCTTC
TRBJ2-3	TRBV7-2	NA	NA	CASTRGGAYTDTQYF	TGTGCCAGCACCCGTGGGGGGGCCTACACAGATACGCAGTATTTT
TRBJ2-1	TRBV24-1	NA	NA	CATSDSGAAYNEQFF	TGTGCCACCAGTGATTCGGGGGCGGCCTACAATGAGCAGTTCTTC
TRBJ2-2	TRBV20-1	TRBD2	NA	CSARPNLAGTGELFF	TGCAGTGCTAGACCCAACCTAGCGGGGACCGGGGAGCTGTTTTTT
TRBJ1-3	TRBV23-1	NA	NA	CASSPRGRGNTIYF	TGCGCCAGCAGTCCAAGGGGCAGGGGAAACACCATATATTTT
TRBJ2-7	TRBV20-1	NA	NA	CSARSATSYEQYF	TGCAGTGCTAGGTCCGCGACTTCCTACGAGCAGTACTTC